This T cell receptor beta chain was retrieved from a study of T cells in Graves' hyperthyroidism and ophthalmopathy. The TCR beta CDR3 regions underwent amplification using RNA transcripts as the source. With the HTBI primer set, the TCR CDR3 went through a first round of RT-PCR. TCRdb re-derived calls from the multiplex PCR reads in MiXCR, one entry per CDR3 protein. Of under 400,000 distinct CDR3 sequences in the sample, 15% to 20% were seen once. Ten or more counts support this clonotype. The sample consisted of blood. The receptor's source is a woman between 50 and 59 years old with Graves' hyperthyroidism.

CDR3 residues: CASSFDRLAGGNYNEQFF. Here the CDR3 DNA reads TGTGCCAGCAGCTTCGACCGCTTGGCGGGAGGGAACTACAATGAGCAGTTCTTC. The chain joins TRBV11-1 to TRBJ2-1, with 9 bases matching TRBD2. Trimming took 3 bases from V and 3 from J; bases not matched to a gene: 12. This CDR3 contains 18 residues. Germline CDR1 and CDR2: SGHAT and FQDESV (reference sequence).